A single sample gave rise to the 23 T cell receptor beta chains below, sequenced in a study of CD8+CD57+ T cells in acquired aplastic anemia. Both TCR beta VDJ combination and CDR3 sequence profiling were carried out. Genomic DNA was the template for this profiling. MiXCR, run by TCRdb on the reads, gives a single entry per CDR3 protein. The table records some 200,000 distinct CDR3 sequences, around 45% of them present only once. The authors sequenced patients whose flow cytometry had shown CD8+CD57+ cell expansion. Material: sorted CD4+, CD8+, or CD8+CD57+ T cells (not recorded which) from PBMCs. The receptors come from a human donor with aplastic anemia.

The chain is built from TRBV15 and TRBJ2-7; 8 bases match TRBD2. There are 17 residues in the CDR3. CDR1 and CDR2 from the germline V gene are LNHNV and YYDKDF (reference sequence). The trim removed 0 bases at V and 2 bases at J, leaving 9 bases unmatched. The CDR3 coding sequence is TGTGCCACCAGCAGAGATCGGGTGGCGGGGGGAACCTACGAGCAGTACTTC. It codes for CATSRDRVAGGTYEQYF.

Only one count was recorded for this clonotype. The V gene is TRBV25-1, the J gene TRBJ2-3; 7 bases are a match to TRBD1. Germline V gene lookup returns CDR1 MGHDK and CDR2 SYGVNS. The CDR3 length is 16 residues. Germline trimming cut 5 bases from V and 1 base from J; bases unmatched to any gene: 9. The CDR3, as DNA: TGTGCCAGCAGTACCACGACAGGGAAGGGCACAGATACGCAGTATTTT. Its protein product is CASSTTTGKGTDTQYF.

This clonotype was seen more than once but under ten times. The chain has TRBV15 and TRBJ1-6; the D is unclear. Germline CDR1 is LNHNV and CDR2 is YYDKDF (reference sequence). Trimming pared 0 bases from V and 7 bases from J, leaving 10 bases between. The CDR3 loop spans 15 amino acids. In DNA form, the CDR3 reads TGTGCCACCAGCAGAGACAGTAAGGGAAATTCACCCCTCCACTTT. Protein sequence: CATSRDSKGNSPLHF.

This clonotype was counted ten times or more. The chain links TRBV15 to TRBJ2-7; 8 nucleotides match TRBD1. CDR3 size: 17 residues. Germline CDR1 is LNHNV and CDR2 is YYDKDF (reference sequence). The junction had 10 bases not matched to a gene; V was cut back by 1 base and J by 2 bases. The CDR3 sequence: CATSRGEAQGATYEQYF. CDR3 nucleotide sequence: TGTGCCACCAGCAGAGGGGAAGCGCAGGGGGCTACCTACGAGCAGTACTTC.

This clonotype has ten or more counts. The rearrangement links TRBV19 to TRBJ2-1; D gene uncertain. Deletions cut 5 bases from V and 5 bases from J, with 13 bases between. Per germline, CDR1 LNHDA and CDR2 SQIVND (reference sequence). The CDR3 consists of 14 residues. CDR3 residues: CASSGVAFHNEQFF. As DNA, the CDR3 is TGTGCCAGTAGTGGGGTAGCTTTTCACAATGAGCAGTTCTTC.

This clonotype came up many times. The V call is TRBV10-3, the J call TRBJ2-7; 7 bases match TRBD1. The CDR3 runs to 12 residues. Germline V gene data show CDR1 as ENHRY and CDR2 as SYGVKD. Trimming cost V 6 bases and J 3 bases; bases outside gene matches: 2. In DNA, the CDR3 is TGTGCCATCAGCGGGGACAGCTACGAGCAGTACTTC. Amino acids: CAISGDSYEQYF.

The chain recombines TRBV18 with TRBJ2-7; D unresolved. Per the germline V gene, CDR1 is KGHSH and CDR2 is LQKENI. This CDR3 is 15 amino acids long. Trimming shortened V by 3 bases and J by 7 bases, and 19 bases separated the two germline ends. CDR3 bases: TGTGCCAGCTCACCCGGTGCCGGTGCATTGGGGGAGCAGTACTTC. Residues: CASSPGAGALGEQYF. Drawing the rest from reference TRBV18 and TRBJ2-7, the complete variable domain is NAGVMQNPRHLVRRRGQEARLRCSPMKGHSHVYWYRQLPEEGLKFMVYLQKENIIDESGMPKERFSAEFPKEGPSILRIQQVVRGDSAAYFCASSPGAGALGEQYFGPGTRLTVT.

This clonotype was observed at least ten times. The chain combines TRBV7-6 with TRBJ2-1; the match to TRBD1 covers 9 bases. The CDR3 runs to 16 residues. CDR1 is SGHVS, CDR2 FNYEAQ, per germline. The trim removed 8 bases at V and 1 base at J, leaving 9 bases unmatched. Here the CDR3 DNA reads TGTGCCAGCGCTAGGGGGACAGGGATATCCTACAATGAGCAGTTCTTC. This sequence encodes CASARGTGISYNEQFF. Filled out from reference TRBV7-6 and TRBJ2-1, the complete variable domain reads GAGVSQSPRYKVTKRGQDVALRCDPISGHVSLYWYRQALGQGPEFLTYFNYEAQQDKSGLPNDRFSAERPEGSISTLTIQRTEQRDSAMYRCASARGTGISYNEQFFGPGTRLTVL.

This clonotype was found many times. The J gene is TRBJ2-1, the V gene TRBV2, with no clear D. Germline V CDR1 and CDR2: SNHLY, FYNNEI. V lost 6 bases to trimming and J lost 7 bases, with 16 bases between them. This CDR3 has 14 residues. In nucleotides, the CDR3 is TGTGCCAGCAGCATGATCTTACCTACGAATGAGCAGTTCTTC. This translates into CASSMILPTNEQFF.

This chain connects TRBV29-1 to TRBJ2-1; D perhaps matches TRBD2 (6 bases). The CDR3 totals 14 residues. The V gene lost 1 base and the J gene lost 0 bases, with 7 bases spanning the gap. Germline CDR1 SQVTM, CDR2 ANQGSEA. CDR3 bases: TGCAGCGTTGAAGGCGGGAACTCCTACAATGAGCAGTTCTTC. Residues: CSVEGGNSYNEQFF.

The rearrangement uses TRBV29-1 and TRBJ1-2; D is uncertain. Germline CDR1 SQVTM, CDR2 ANQGSEA. The CDR3 loop spans 13 amino acids. With 3 bases removed from V and 2 bases from J, the gap between germline ends came to 10 bases. The CDR3 DNA is TGCAGCGTTGATGCAGTGGAGAACTATGGCTACACCTTC. Translated, it gives CSVDAVENYGYTF.

This clonotype turned up a few times. The CDR3 DNA reads TGTGCCAGCAGTGAAGTCGGGGCGGTGCCCCAGCATTTT. Encoded protein: CASSEVGAVPQHF. This sequence joins TRBV2 and TRBJ1-5, with D perhaps TRBD1 (5 bases). The CDR3 runs to 13 residues. Germline values: CDR1 SNHLY, CDR2 FYNNEI. The V end lost 1 base, the J end lost 9 bases, and 10 bases lay between the germline ends.

V gene TRBV20-1 combines with J gene TRBJ2-7; 8 nucleotides agree with TRBD1. With V trimmed by 3 bases and J by 6 bases, 13 bases remained unmatched. The germline V gene has CDR1 DFQATT and CDR2 SNEGSKA (reference sequence). This CDR3 contains 15 residues. CDR3 DNA: TGCAGTGCTAGTGATCCCGGGACAGGAGGCTCCGAGCAGTACTTC. Protein: CSASDPGTGGSEQYF.

The genes are TRBV24-1 and TRBJ2-3; 8 bases line up with TRBD2. This CDR3 region has 15 residues. Germline V gives CDR1 KGHDR, CDR2 SFDVKD. V lost 3 bases to trimming and J lost 2 bases; unmatched junction nucleotides: 3. The CDR3 spells CATSDTSGFTDTQYF. The CDR3 region has the DNA TGTGCCACCAGTGATACTAGCGGTTTCACAGATACGCAGTATTTT.

This clonotype was observed many times. The rearrangement uses TRBV4-3 and TRBJ1-2; D is unresolved. The CDR3 runs to 15 residues. The germline CDR1 and CDR2 sequences are LGHNA and YSLEER. V shed 1 base and J shed 7 bases, with 16 bases lying between them. The CDR3 DNA reads as TGCGCCAGCAGCCAAGGTCGGGGTCTCCCGGGTGGCTACACCTTC. Its translation is CASSQGRGLPGGYTF.

The V call is TRBV7-9, the J call TRBJ1-5; perhaps TRBD1 as D (6 bases). Germline lookup yields CDR1 SEHNR and CDR2 FQNEAQ (reference sequence). V lost 8 bases and J lost 4, with 9 bases in between. The CDR3 contains 12 residues. The CDR3 region is CASPDRNQPQHF. CDR3 sequence (DNA): TGTGCCAGCCCCGACAGGAATCAGCCCCAGCATTTT.

The gene calls are TRBV7-8 and TRBJ2-1, with D maybe TRBD2 (6 bases). The V gene lost 5 bases and the J gene lost 5 bases, with 16 bases spanning the gap. In germline, CDR1 is SGHVS, CDR2 FQNEAQ. CDR3 size: 15 residues. Here the CDR3 DNA reads TGTGCCAGCAGCCCCACCGGAGGGCGAAACAATGAGCAGTTCTTC. Translated, it gives CASSPTGGRNNEQFF.

V and J are TRBV2 and TRBJ2-7; either TRBD1 or TRBD2 may fit D (6 bases each). Looked up from germline, CDR1 is SNHLY and CDR2 is FYNNEI. The CDR3 spans 12 residues. This CDR3 is CARDGGRHEQYF. CDR3 in DNA: TGTGCTAGAGATGGGGGGCGGCACGAGCAGTACTTC.

V is TRBV5-1 and J is TRBJ2-7; TRBD1 matches at 7 bases. Looked up from germline, CDR1 is SGHRS and CDR2 is YFSETQ. Unmatched junction bases numbered 14, after V lost 5 bases and J lost 3 bases. The length of the CDR3 is 16 residues. This CDR3 reads CASSPPLGDRSYEQYF. CDR3 DNA sequence: TGCGCCAGCAGTCCCCCCTTAGGGGACAGAAGCTACGAGCAGTACTTC.

V gene TRBV19 combines with J gene TRBJ1-4, with D possibly matching TRBD1 (5 bases). Germline V gives CDR1 LNHDA, CDR2 SQIVND (reference sequence). The CDR3 contains 12 residues. Trimming took 3 bases from V and 10 from J, leaving 9 bases between them. The DNA for the CDR3 is TGTGCCAGTAGTATGGGGCGGGCAAAACTGTTTTTT. Its protein is CASSMGRAKLFF.

In this sample, this clonotype turned up once. The CDR3, as DNA: TGTGCCAGCAGCCAAGACAGGGACCGAAATCAGCCCCAGCATTTT. Encoded protein: CASSQDRDRNQPQHF. The genes are TRBV2 and TRBJ1-5, with TRBD1 matching 7 bases. CDR1 is SNHLY and CDR2 is FYNNEI in the germline V gene. V shed 6 bases, J shed 4 bases, and the junction held 9 bases outside the gene matches. This CDR3 is 15 amino acids long.

This rearrangement joins TRBV12-3 or TRBV12-4 to TRBJ2-7, with D possibly being TRBD1 or TRBD2 (6 bases each). The CDR3 extends over 17 amino acids. The V end lost 1 base, the J end lost 1 base, and 17 bases lay between the germline ends. CDR3 bases: TGTGCCAGCAGTTTAGAGGTAGGGGGGTTGATTTCCTACGAGCAGTACTTC. Encoded protein: CASSLEVGGLISYEQYF.

J is TRBJ1-6 and V is TRBV20-1; D possibly corresponds to TRBD1 (5 bases). This CDR3 region has 15 residues. Germline values: CDR1 DFQATT, CDR2 SNEGSKA (reference sequence). The CDR3 reads CRLYWGPHDNSPLHF. CDR3 coding DNA: TGCAGACTATATTGGGGCCCCCACGACAATTCACCCCTCCACTTT.